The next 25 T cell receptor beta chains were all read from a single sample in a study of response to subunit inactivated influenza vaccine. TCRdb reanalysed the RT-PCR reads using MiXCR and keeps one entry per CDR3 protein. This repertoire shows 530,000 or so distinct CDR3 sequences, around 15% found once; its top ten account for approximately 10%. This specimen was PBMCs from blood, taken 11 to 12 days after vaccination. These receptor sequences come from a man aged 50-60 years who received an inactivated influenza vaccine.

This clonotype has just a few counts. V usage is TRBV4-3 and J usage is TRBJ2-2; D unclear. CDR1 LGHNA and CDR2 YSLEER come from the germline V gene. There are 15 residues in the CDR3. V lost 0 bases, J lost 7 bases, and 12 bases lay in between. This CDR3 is CASSQEHTSRGELFF. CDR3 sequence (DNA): TGCGCCAGCAGCCAAGAACATACCTCGCGCGGGGAGCTGTTTTTT.

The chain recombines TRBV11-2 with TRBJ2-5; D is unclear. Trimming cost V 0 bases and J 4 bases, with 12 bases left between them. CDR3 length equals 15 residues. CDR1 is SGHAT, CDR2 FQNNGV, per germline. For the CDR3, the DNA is TGTGCCAGCAGCTTAGAGAGTAGCTCGGGAGAGACCCAGTACTTC. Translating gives CASSLESSSGETQYF.

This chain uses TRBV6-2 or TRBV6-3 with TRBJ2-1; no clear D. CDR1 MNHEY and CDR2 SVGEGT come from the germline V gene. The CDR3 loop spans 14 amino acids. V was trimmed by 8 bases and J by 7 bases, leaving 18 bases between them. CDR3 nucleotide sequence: TGTGCCAGCCGGGTTTCATCGTCGGTAAATGAGCAGTTCTTC. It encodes CASRVSSSVNEQFF.

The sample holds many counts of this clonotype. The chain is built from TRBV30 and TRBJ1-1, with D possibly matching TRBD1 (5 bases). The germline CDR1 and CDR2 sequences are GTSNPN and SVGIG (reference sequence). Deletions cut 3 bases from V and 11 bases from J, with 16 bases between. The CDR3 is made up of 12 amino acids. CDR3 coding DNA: TGTGCCTGGAGAACGGAAGGGGCTACGGCTTTCTTT. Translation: CAWRTEGATAFF.

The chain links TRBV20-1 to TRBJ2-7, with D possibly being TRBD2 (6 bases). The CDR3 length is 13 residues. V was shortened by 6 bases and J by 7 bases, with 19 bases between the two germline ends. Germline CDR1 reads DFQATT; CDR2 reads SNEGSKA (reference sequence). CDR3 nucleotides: TGCAGTGCCCCACCGACTAGTACGAATGAGCAGTACTTC. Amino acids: CSAPPTSTNEQYF.

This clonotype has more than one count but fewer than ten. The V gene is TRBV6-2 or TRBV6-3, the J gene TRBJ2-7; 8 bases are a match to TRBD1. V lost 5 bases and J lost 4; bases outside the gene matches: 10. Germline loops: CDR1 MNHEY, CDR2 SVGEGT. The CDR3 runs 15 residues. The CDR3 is CASSLPGDRRYEQYF. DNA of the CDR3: TGTGCCAGCAGTCTTCCGGGGGACAGGCGTTACGAGCAGTACTTC.

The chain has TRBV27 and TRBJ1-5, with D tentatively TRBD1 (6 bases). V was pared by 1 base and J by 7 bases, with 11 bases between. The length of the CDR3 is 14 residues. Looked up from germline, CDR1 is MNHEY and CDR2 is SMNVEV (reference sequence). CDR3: CASSLLGGSQPQHF. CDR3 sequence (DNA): TGTGCCAGCAGTTTATTAGGGGGTTCGCAGCCCCAGCATTTT.

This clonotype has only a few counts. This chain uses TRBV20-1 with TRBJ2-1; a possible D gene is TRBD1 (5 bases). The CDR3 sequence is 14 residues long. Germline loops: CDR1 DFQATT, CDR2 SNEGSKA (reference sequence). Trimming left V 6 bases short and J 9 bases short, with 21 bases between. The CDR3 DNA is TGCAGTGCACCAGGGCCTGTGATCAGTGCTGAGCAGTTCTTC. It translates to CSAPGPVISAEQFF.

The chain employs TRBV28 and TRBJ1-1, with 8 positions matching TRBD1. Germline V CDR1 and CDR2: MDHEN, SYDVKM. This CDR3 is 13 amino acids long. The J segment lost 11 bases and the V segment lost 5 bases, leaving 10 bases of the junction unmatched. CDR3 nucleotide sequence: TGTGCCAGCAGTAATTCAGGGGGCTTTGCTGCTTTCTTT. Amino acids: CASSNSGGFAAFF.

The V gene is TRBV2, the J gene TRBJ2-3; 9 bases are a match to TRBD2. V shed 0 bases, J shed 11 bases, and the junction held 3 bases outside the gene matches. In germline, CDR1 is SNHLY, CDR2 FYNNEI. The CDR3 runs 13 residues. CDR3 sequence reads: CASSEAQAGGQYF. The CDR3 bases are TGTGCCAGCAGTGAAGCGCAAGCGGGGGGGCAGTATTTT.

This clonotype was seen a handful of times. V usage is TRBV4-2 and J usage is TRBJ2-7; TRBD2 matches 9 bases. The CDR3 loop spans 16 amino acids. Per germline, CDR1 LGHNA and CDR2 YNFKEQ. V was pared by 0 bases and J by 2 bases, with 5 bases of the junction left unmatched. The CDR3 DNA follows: TGTGCCAGCAGCCAAGAAATAGCTAGCGGGGCCTACGAGCAGTACTTC. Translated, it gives CASSQEIASGAYEQYF.

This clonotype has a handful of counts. CDR3 in amino acids: CAISEAAGDTEAFF. DNA of the CDR3: TGTGCCATCAGTGAGGCCGCGGGTGACACTGAAGCTTTCTTT. The chain joins TRBV10-3 to TRBJ1-1; D is uncertain. This CDR3 region has 14 residues. The V gene lost 2 bases and the J gene lost 3 bases, with 10 bases spanning the gap. The germline CDR1 and CDR2 sequences are ENHRY and SYGVKD.

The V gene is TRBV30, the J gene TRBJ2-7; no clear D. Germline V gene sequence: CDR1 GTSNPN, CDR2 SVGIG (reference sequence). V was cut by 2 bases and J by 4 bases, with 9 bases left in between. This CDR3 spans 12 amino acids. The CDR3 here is CAWSRSHYEQYF. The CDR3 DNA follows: TGTGCCTGGAGTAGATCACATTACGAGCAGTACTTC.

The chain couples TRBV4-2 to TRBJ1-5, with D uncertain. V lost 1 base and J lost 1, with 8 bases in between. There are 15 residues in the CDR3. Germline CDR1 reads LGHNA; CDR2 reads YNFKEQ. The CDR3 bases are TGTGCCAGCAGCCAAGGCCCGTACAGCAATCAGCCCCAGCATTTT. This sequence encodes CASSQGPYSNQPQHF.

DNA of the CDR3: TGTGCCAGCAGTGATCAGTCAGGGCGGGATGGCTACACCTTC. This encodes CASSDQSGRDGYTF. This sequence joins TRBV25-1 and TRBJ1-2, with a weak D call TRBD1 (5 bases). Germline V gives CDR1 MGHDK, CDR2 SYGVNS. V was pared by 3 bases and J by 6 bases, with 14 bases between. This CDR3 comprises 14 residues.

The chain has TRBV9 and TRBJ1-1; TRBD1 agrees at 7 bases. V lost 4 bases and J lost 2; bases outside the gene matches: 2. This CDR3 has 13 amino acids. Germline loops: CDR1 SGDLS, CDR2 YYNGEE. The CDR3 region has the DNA TGTGCCAGCAGCAACAGGGGTAACACTGAAGCTTTCTTT. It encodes CASSNRGNTEAFF.

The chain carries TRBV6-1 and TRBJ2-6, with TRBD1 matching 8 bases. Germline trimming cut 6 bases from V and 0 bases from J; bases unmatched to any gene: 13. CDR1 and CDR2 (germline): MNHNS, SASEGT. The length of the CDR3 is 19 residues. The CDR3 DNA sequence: TGTGCCAGCAGCCTGGTAACAGGGGGGTCGAACTCTGGGGCCAACGTCCTGACTTTC. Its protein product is CASSLVTGGSNSGANVLTF.

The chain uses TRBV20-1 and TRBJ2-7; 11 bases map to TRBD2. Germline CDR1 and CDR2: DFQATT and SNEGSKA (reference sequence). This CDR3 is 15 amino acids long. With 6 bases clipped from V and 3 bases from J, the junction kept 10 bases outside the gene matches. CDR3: CSAPRGGLAVYEQYF. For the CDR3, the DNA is TGCAGTGCCCCCCGCGGGGGACTAGCGGTCTACGAGCAGTACTTC.

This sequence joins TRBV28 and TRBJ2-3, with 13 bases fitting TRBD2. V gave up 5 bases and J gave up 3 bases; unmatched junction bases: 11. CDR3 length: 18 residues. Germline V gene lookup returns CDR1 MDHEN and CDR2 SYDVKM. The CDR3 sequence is CASSQTSGRSAKTDTQYF. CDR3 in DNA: TGTGCCAGCAGTCAGACTAGCGGGAGGTCAGCTAAAACAGATACGCAGTATTTT.

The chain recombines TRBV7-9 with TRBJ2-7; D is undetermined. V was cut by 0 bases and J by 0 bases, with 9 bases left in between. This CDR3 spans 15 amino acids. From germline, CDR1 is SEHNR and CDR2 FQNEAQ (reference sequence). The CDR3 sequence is CASSLAGSYSYEQYF. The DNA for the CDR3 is TGTGCCAGCAGCTTAGCGGGCAGTTACTCCTACGAGCAGTACTTC.

Here the CDR3 reads CASSCYSVSVRRETQYF. In DNA form, the CDR3 reads TGTGCCAGCAGCTGTTATAGTGTCAGCGTCCGTCGAGAGACCCAGTACTTC. The chain recombines TRBV7-2 with TRBJ2-5; D call uncertain. CDR3 length: 17 amino acids. Trimming took off 4 bases at V and 4 bases at J, with 22 bases between the two ends. Germline V gene sequence: CDR1 SGHTA, CDR2 FQGNSA.

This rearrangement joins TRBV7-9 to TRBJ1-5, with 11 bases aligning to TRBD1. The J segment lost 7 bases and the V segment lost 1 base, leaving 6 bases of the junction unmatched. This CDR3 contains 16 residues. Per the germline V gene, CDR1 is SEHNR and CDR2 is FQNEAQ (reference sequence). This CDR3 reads CASSLDLGTGGQPQHF. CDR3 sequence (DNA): TGTGCCAGCAGCTTAGACCTCGGGACAGGGGGGCAGCCCCAGCATTTT.

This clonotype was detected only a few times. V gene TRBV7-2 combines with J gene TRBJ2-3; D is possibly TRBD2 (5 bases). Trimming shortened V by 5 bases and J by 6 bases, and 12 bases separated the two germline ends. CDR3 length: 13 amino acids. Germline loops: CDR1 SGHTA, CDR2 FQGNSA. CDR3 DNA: TGTGCCAGCAGCGGACGGACTTGGGATACGCAGTATTTT. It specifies CASSGRTWDTQYF.

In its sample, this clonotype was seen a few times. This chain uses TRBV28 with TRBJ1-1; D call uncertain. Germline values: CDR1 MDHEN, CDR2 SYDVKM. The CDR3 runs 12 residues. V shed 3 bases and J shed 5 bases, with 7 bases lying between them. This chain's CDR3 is CASSFIGTEAFF. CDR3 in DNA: TGTGCCAGCAGTTTTATCGGGACTGAAGCTTTCTTT.

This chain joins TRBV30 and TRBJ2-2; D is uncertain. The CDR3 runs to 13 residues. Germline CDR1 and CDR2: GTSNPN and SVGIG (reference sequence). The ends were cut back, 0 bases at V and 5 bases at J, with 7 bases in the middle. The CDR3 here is CAWSVSLTGELFF. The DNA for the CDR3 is TGTGCCTGGAGTGTGTCCCTTACCGGGGAGCTGTTTTTT. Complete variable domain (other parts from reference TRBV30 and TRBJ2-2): SQTIHQWPATLVQPVGSPLSLECTVEGTSNPNLYWYRQAAGRGLQLLFYSVGIGQISSEVPQNLSASRPQDRQFILSSKKLLLSDSGFYLCAWSVSLTGELFFGEGSRLTVL.